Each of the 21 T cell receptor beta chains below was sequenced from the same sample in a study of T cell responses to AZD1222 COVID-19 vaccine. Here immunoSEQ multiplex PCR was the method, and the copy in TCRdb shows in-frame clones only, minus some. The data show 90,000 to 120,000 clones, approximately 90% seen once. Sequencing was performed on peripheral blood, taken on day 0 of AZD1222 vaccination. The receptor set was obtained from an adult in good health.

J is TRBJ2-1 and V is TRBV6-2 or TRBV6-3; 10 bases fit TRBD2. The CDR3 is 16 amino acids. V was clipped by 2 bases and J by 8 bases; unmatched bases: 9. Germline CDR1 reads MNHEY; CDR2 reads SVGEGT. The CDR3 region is CASSYEASGSSDEQFF. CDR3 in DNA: TGTGCCAGCAGTTACGAGGCTAGCGGGAGTTCCGATGAGCAGTTCTTC.

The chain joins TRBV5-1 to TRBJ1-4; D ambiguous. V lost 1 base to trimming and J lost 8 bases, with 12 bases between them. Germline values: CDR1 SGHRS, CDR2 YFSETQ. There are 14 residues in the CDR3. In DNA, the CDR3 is TGCGCCAGCAGCTTGACCCCGGGTTGGGAAAAACTGTTTTTT. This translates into CASSLTPGWEKLFF.

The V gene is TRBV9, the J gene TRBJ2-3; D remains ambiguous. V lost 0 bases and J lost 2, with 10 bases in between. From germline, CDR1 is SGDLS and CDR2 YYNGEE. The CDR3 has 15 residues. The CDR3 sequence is CASSVVSSPTDTQYF. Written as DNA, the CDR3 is TGTGCCAGCAGCGTAGTGAGTAGCCCCACAGATACGCAGTATTTT.

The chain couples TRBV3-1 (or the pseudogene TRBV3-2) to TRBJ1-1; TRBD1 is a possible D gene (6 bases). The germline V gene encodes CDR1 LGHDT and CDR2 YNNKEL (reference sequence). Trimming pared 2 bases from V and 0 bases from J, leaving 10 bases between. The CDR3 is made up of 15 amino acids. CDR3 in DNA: TGTGCCAGCAGCCAATCCCGACAGGTGAACACTGAAGCTTTCTTT. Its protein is CASSQSRQVNTEAFF.

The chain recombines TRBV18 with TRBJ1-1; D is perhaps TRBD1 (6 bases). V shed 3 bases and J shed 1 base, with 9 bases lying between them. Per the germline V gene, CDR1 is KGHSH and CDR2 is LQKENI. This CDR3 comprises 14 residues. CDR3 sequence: CASSPSQGNTEAFF. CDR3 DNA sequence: TGTGCCAGCTCACCGTCACAGGGGAACACTGAAGCTTTCTTT. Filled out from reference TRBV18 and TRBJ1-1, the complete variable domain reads NAGVMQNPRHLVRRRGQEARLRCSPMKGHSHVYWYRQLPEEGLKFMVYLQKENIIDESGMPKERFSAEFPKEGPSILRIQQVVRGDSAAYFCASSPSQGNTEAFFGQGTRLTVV.

Written as DNA, the CDR3 is TGTGCCAGCAGCCTCTCCAGGGGGACAGATACGCAGTATTTT. Its protein product is CASSLSRGTDTQYF. This chain joins TRBV5-6 and TRBJ2-3, with TRBD1 matching over 7 bases. In germline, CDR1 is SGHDT, CDR2 YYEEEE. V shed 4 bases and J 3 bases; nucleotides not matched to a gene: 5. This CDR3 contains 14 residues.

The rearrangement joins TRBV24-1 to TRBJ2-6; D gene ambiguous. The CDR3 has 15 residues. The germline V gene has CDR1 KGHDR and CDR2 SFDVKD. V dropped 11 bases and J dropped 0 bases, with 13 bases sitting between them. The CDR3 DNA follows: TGTGCCATCGGCGACACGGACTCTGGGGCCAACGTCCTGACTTTC. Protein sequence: CAIGDTDSGANVLTF.

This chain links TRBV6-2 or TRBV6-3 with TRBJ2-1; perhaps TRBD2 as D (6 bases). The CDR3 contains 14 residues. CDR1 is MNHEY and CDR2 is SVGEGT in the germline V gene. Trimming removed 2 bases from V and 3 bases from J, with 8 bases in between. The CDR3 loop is CASSYGGVYNEQFF. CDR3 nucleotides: TGTGCCAGCAGTTACGGCGGGGTCTACAATGAGCAGTTCTTC.

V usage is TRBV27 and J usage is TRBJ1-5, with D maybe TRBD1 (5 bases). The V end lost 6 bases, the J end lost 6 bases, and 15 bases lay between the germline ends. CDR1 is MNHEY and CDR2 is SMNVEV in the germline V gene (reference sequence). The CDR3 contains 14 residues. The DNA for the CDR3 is TGTGCCAGCAGATCGTTGGGGGATAGTCAGCCCCAGCATTTT. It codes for CASRSLGDSQPQHF.

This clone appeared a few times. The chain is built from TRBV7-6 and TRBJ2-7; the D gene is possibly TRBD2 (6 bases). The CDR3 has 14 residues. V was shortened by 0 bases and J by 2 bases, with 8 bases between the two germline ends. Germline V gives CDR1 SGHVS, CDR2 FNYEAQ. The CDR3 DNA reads TGTGCCAGCAGCTTAGCGCGGGACCCCTACGAGCAGTACTTC. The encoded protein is CASSLARDPYEQYF.

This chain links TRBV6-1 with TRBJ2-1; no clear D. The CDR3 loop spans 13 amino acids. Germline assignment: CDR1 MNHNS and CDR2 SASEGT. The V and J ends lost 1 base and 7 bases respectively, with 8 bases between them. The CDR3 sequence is CASSEDPRNEQFF. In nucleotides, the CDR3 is TGTGCCAGCAGTGAAGACCCGAGGAATGAGCAGTTCTTC.

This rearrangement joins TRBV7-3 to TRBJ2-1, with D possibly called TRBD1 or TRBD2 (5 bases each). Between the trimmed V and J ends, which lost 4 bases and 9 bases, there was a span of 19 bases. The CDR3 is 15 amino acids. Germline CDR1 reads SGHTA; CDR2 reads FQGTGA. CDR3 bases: TGTGCCAGCAGCTATACCGGGACCAGGCTGGGTGAGCAGTTCTTC. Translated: CASSYTGTRLGEQFF.

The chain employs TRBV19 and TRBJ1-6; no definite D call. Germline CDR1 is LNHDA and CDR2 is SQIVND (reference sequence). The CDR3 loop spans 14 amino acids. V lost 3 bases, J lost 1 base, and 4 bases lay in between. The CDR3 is CASSIGSYNSPLHF. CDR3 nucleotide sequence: TGTGCCAGTAGTATTGGGTCCTATAATTCACCCCTCCACTTT.

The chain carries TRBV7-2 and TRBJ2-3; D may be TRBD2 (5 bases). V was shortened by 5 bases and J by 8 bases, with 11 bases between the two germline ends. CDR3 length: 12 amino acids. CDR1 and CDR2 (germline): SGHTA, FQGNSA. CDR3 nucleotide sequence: TGTGCCAGCAGCCCAGCACGGGGTACGCAGTATTTT. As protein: CASSPARGTQYF.

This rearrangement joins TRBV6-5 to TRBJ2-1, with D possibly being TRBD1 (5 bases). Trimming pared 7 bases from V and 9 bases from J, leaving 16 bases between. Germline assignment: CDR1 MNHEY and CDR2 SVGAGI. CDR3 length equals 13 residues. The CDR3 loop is CASISGIDGEQFF. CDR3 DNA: TGTGCCAGCATCTCAGGGATTGATGGTGAGCAGTTCTTC.

CDR3 sequence reads: CASSLLTRVSGNEQYF. In DNA, the CDR3 is TGTGCCAGCAGCTTGCTGACTCGGGTGTCTGGGAACGAGCAGTACTTC. This rearrangement joins TRBV5-6 to TRBJ2-7, with D unclear. The germline V gene encodes CDR1 SGHDT and CDR2 YYEEEE. V was pared by 1 base and J by 5 bases, with 19 bases between. The CDR3 has 16 residues.

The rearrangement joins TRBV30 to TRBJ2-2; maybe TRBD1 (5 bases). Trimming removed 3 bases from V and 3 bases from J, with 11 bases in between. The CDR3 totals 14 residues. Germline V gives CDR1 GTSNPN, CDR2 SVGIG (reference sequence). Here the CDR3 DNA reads TGTGCCTGGAGCTGGACAACCTACACCGGGGAGCTGTTTTTT. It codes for CAWSWTTYTGELFF.

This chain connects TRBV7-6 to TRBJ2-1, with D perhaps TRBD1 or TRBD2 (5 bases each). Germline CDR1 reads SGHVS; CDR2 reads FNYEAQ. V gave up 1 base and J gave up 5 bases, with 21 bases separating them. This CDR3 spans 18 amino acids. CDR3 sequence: CASSLVLPGPTRHNEQFF. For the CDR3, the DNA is TGTGCCAGCAGCTTAGTGTTACCGGGACCCACACGCCACAATGAGCAGTTCTTC.

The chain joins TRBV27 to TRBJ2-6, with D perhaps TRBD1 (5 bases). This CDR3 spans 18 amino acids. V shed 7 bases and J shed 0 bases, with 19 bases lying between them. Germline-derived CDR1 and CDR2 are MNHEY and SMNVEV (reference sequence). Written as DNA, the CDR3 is TGTGCCAGCACCTTGATGAGGACAACCCCCTCTGGGGCCAACGTCCTGACTTTC. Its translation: CASTLMRTTPSGANVLTF.

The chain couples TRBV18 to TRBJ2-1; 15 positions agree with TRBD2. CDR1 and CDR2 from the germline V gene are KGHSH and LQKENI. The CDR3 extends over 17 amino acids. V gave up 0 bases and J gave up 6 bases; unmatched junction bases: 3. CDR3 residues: CASSPPGLAGGSNEQFF. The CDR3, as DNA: TGTGCCAGCTCACCACCGGGACTAGCGGGGGGTAGCAATGAGCAGTTCTTC.

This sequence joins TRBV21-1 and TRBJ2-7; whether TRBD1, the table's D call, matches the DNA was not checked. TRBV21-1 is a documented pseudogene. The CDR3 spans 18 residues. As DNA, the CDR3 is TGTGCCAGCTACGCCCGAGGGGGCGACGGGACGATTCCTTACGAGCAGTACTTC. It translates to CASYARGGDGTIPYEQYF.